The 32 T cell receptor beta chains reported below all come from one sample, sequenced in a study of GPR56 and killer-like receptors on CD4 memory cells. For each CDR3 protein, TCRdb gives one entry from its re-call of the reads, without DNA. The sample has more than 800 distinct CDR3 sequences. Sorting by FACS used killer cell lectin-like receptor and GPR56 expression to define five CD4+ populations. Sequencing used memory CD4+ T cells from blood. The receptor set was obtained from a human donor in good health.

This clonotype is deemed medium-sized by its frequency. The chain has TRBV11-2 and TRBJ2-1; with no DNA, the TCRdb D assignment of TRBD1 cannot be verified. The length of the CDR3 is 14 residues. Germline V gene data show CDR1 as SGHAT and CDR2 as FQNNGV. The CDR3 reads CASSLEPLKQEQFF.

V gene TRBV10-1 combines with J gene TRBJ1-3. Germline lookup yields CDR1 WNHNN and CDR2 SYGVQD (reference sequence). The CDR3 runs to 13 residues. CDR3: CASGRGGENTIYF.

This chain links TRBV9 with TRBJ1-2. Germline V gene lookup returns CDR1 SGDLS and CDR2 YYNGEE. The CDR3 loop spans 14 amino acids. This chain's CDR3 is CASSIQDGPYGYTF.

This clonotype is identified as medium-sized from frequency. The rearrangement uses TRBV18 and TRBJ2-1. CDR1 and CDR2 from the germline V gene are KGHSH and LQKENI. CDR3 size: 14 residues. The CDR3 region is CASSPGRRNNEQFF.

V gene TRBV7-2 combines with J gene TRBJ1-1; the D call of TRBD1 rests on TCRdb alone, since no DNA is present to check it. The CDR3 runs 16 residues. Germline lookup yields CDR1 SGHTA and CDR2 FQGNSA. This chain's CDR3 is CASSRQVAGLGAEAFF.

The chain recombines TRBV4-1 with TRBJ1-3; as DNA is missing, the TRBD1 call by TCRdb cannot be tested. The germline CDR1 and CDR2 sequences are MGHRA and YSYEKL. The CDR3 has 13 residues. The CDR3 reads CASSQTGGRTIYF.

Its frequency marks this clonotype as large (0.1 to 1%). The rearrangement links TRBV27 to TRBJ2-7; without DNA, the TCRdb call of TRBD1 cannot be checked. Per germline, CDR1 MNHEY and CDR2 SMNVEV (reference sequence). This CDR3 comprises 17 residues. Here the CDR3 reads CASSKSGTGGGIYEQYF.

The chain recombines TRBV20-1 with TRBJ1-5. Germline V gene data show CDR1 as DFQATT and CDR2 as SNEGSKA (reference sequence). The CDR3 runs 14 residues. CDR3 amino acids: CSARLSGLGQPQHF.

This clonotype counts as medium-sized by frequency. The rearrangement links TRBV18 to TRBJ2-1; with no DNA, the TCRdb D assignment of TRBD1 cannot be verified. Per the germline V gene, CDR1 is KGHSH and CDR2 is LQKENI. There are 15 residues in the CDR3. CDR3 residues: CASSPPSRERNEQFF.

This clonotype is labeled large based on frequency. V gene TRBV6-6 combines with J gene TRBJ1-3; no DNA is available, so the TRBD1 call from TCRdb remains unchecked. CDR1 and CDR2 (germline): MNHNY, SVGAGI (reference sequence). This CDR3 comprises 17 residues. The CDR3 loop reads CASSYLAPGTSGNTIYF.

According to its frequency, this clonotype is large (0.1 to 1%). This rearrangement joins TRBV27 to TRBJ1-2; absent DNA, TCRdb's TRBD1 call cannot be checked. CDR3 length equals 18 residues. In germline, CDR1 is MNHEY, CDR2 SMNVEV (reference sequence). The CDR3: CASSFRRPTTGNTYGYTF.

This clonotype is medium-sized by frequency. The chain employs TRBV27 and TRBJ2-1; TCRdb designates TRBD2, a call that cannot be tested without DNA. The CDR3 covers 15 residues. Per the germline V gene, CDR1 is MNHEY and CDR2 is SMNVEV (reference sequence). The CDR3: CASSLYGGGADEQFF.

In terms of frequency, this clonotype is medium-sized. This chain links TRBV18 with TRBJ1-2. The CDR3 runs to 12 residues. The germline V gene encodes CDR1 KGHSH and CDR2 LQKENI. The CDR3 spells CASSPMAYGYTF.

This chain connects TRBV19 to TRBJ2-5; TCRdb proposes TRBD1, but this gene call is untestable without DNA. The CDR3 spans 14 residues. Germline V lookup: CDR1 LNHDA, CDR2 SQIVND (reference sequence). CDR3 loop: CASRGPGTEETQYF.

V usage is TRBV12-3 or TRBV12-4 and J usage is TRBJ1-5. The CDR3 sequence is 13 residues long. CDR3: CASSLRRDQPQHF.

This clonotype ranks as large (0.1 to 1%) in terms of frequency. The V call is TRBV15, the J call TRBJ2-2. Germline V gives CDR1 LNHNV, CDR2 YYDKDF (reference sequence). This CDR3 spans 12 amino acids. This CDR3 is CATSRVSGELFF.

This clonotype counts as large by frequency. The chain couples TRBV6-2 or TRBV6-3 to TRBJ1-1; no DNA is available, so the TRBD1 call from TCRdb remains unchecked. CDR1 is MNHEY, CDR2 SVGEGT, per germline. The CDR3 loop spans 13 amino acids. CDR3 residues: CASSYSTREGAFF.

CDR3 sequence: CASSETGRGMNTEAFF. The rearrangement links TRBV25-1 to TRBJ1-1; TCRdb returns TRBD1, unconfirmable since there is no DNA. CDR1 is MGHDK, CDR2 SYGVNS, per germline. The length of the CDR3 is 16 residues. The full variable domain, its missing parts supplied by reference TRBV25-1 and TRBJ1-1, is EADIYQTPRYLVIGTGKKITLECSQTMGHDKMYWYQQDPGMELHLIHYSYGVNSTEKGDLSSESTVSRIRTEHFPLTLESARPSHTSQYLCASSETGRGMNTEAFFGQGTRLTVV.

The chain links TRBV6-1 to TRBJ2-1. Per germline, CDR1 MNHNS and CDR2 SASEGT. This CDR3 spans 17 amino acids. This CDR3 is CASSVGLIRRSYNEQFF.

Judged by frequency, this clonotype is large. The CDR3 protein is CASSYYGTSGNTIYF. J is TRBJ1-3 and V is TRBV6-2 or TRBV6-3; without DNA, the TCRdb call of TRBD1 cannot be checked. Per germline, CDR1 MNHEY and CDR2 SVGEGT. The CDR3 is 15 residues long.

Measured by frequency, this clonotype is large. The CDR3 sequence: CASSYSGPGAKGYGYTF. The V gene is TRBV6-5, the J gene TRBJ1-2; the TCRdb D gene call, TRBD1, has no DNA to confirm it. The CDR3 is 17 amino acids. The germline V gene encodes CDR1 MNHEY and CDR2 SVGAGI.

The chain combines TRBV11-2 with TRBJ2-1; the TCRdb D gene call, TRBD2, has no DNA to confirm it. This CDR3 has 12 residues. From germline, CDR1 is SGHAT and CDR2 FQNNGV. The CDR3 loop reads CASSLDRGRQFF.

By frequency, this clonotype is large. The rearrangement uses TRBV9 and TRBJ2-3; TCRdb outputs TRBD2, but without DNA this stays unchecked. CDR1 SGDLS and CDR2 YYNGEE come from the germline V gene. CDR3 length equals 16 residues. The CDR3 region is CASSRTSGNGADTQYF.

This clonotype is identified as medium-sized from frequency. The chain links TRBV12-3 or TRBV12-4 to TRBJ2-2; TCRdb selects TRBD1, and the lack of DNA leaves this call unchecked. The CDR3 loop spans 16 amino acids. The CDR3 loop reads CASRKRAGVWTGELFF.

The genes are TRBV25-1 and TRBJ1-1. The CDR3 consists of 12 residues. Germline V gene data show CDR1 as MGHDK and CDR2 as SYGVNS. The CDR3 protein is CASSTSRTRAFF.

This clonotype is identified as large (0.1 to 1%) from frequency. J is TRBJ1-6 and V is TRBV28; TCRdb outputs TRBD1, but without DNA this stays unchecked. CDR3 length: 12 residues. Germline assignment: CDR1 MDHEN and CDR2 SYDVKM. The CDR3 reads CASSSRGTPLHF. Filled out from reference TRBV28 and TRBJ1-6, the complete variable domain reads DVKVTQSSRYLVKRTGEKVFLECVQDMDHENMFWYRQDPGLGLRLIYFSYDVKMKEKGDIPEGYSVSREKKERFSLILESASTNQTSMYLCASSSRGTPLHFGNGTRLTVT.

The chain joins TRBV15 to TRBJ2-5; as DNA is missing, the TRBD1 call by TCRdb cannot be tested. The CDR3 sequence is 16 residues long. The germline V gene encodes CDR1 LNHNV and CDR2 YYDKDF (reference sequence). CDR3 region: CATSRSGTRERETQYF.

The rearrangement uses TRBV4-1 and TRBJ2-5; with no DNA, the TCRdb D assignment of TRBD2 cannot be verified. Germline V gives CDR1 MGHRA, CDR2 YSYEKL. CDR3 length equals 19 residues. This CDR3 reads CASSHPGLAGGPEQETQYF.

This clonotype is called medium-sized based on its frequency. J is TRBJ2-1 and V is TRBV7-9; the TRBD2 assignment by TCRdb is unverifiable without DNA. This CDR3 contains 18 residues. Germline CDR1 is SEHNR and CDR2 is FQNEAQ (reference sequence). This CDR3 reads CASSLWMTSGRSRNEQFF.

Its frequency marks this clonotype as medium-sized. The chain combines TRBV18 with TRBJ2-5; TCRdb reports TRBD2, a call that lacks DNA to check it against. Germline-derived CDR1 and CDR2 are KGHSH and LQKENI. The CDR3 totals 13 residues. The CDR3 spells CASSQQGGETQYF.

This clonotype ranks as large in terms of frequency. This rearrangement joins TRBV27 to TRBJ1-2; the TCRdb D gene call, TRBD1, has no DNA to confirm it. The CDR3 runs 12 residues. Germline V lookup: CDR1 MNHEY, CDR2 SMNVEV (reference sequence). The CDR3 loop is CASSLTGDGYTF.

The J gene is TRBJ1-3, the V gene TRBV14; TCRdb indicates TRBD1, and absent DNA this call remains unverified. The length of the CDR3 is 13 residues. CDR1 and CDR2 from the germline V gene are SGHDN and FVKESK. The CDR3 loop reads CASSRTAGNTIYF.